These 24 T cell receptor beta chains originate from one sample sequenced in a study of early T cells in non-severe SARS-CoV-2 infection. TCRdb itself ran the 5' RACE reads through MiXCR, one entry per CDR3 protein. The data show around 64,000 distinct CDR3 sequences, with roughly an eighth seen just once and about 1.3% held by the top ten. The sequencing used whole blood, collected at baseline. The receptors shown here come from an adult who was a healthcare worker with PCR-confirmed SARS-CoV-2 infection or an uninfected control (not recorded which).

This clonotype was recorded a few times. The chain employs TRBV9 and TRBJ2-2; no firm D call. The CDR3 has 13 amino acids. The germline V and J ends were trimmed by 4 bases and 7 bases, with 11 bases remaining between them. Germline lookup yields CDR1 SGDLS and CDR2 YYNGEE. CDR3 nucleotides: TGTGCCAGCAGCCCACCCAAGGACGGGGAGCTGTTTTTT. It codes for CASSPPKDGELFF.

The genes are TRBV12-3 or TRBV12-4 and TRBJ1-2; 9 positions match TRBD1. After removal of 5 bases from V and 6 bases from J, the junction contained 4 bases not matched to a gene. This CDR3 region has 13 residues. The CDR3 DNA sequence: TGTGCCAGCAGTATTACAGGGGGCGATGGCTACACCTTC. Translated: CASSITGGDGYTF.

V and J are TRBV20-1 and TRBJ1-6; D ambiguous. The CDR3 runs 17 residues. Germline-derived CDR1 and CDR2 are DFQATT and SNEGSKA (reference sequence). The V gene lost 0 bases and the J gene lost 8 bases, with 20 bases spanning the gap. The DNA for the CDR3 is TGCAGTGCTAGAGATCGTCTACGGGAACCGAGGGATTCACCCCTCCACTTT. It codes for CSARDRLREPRDSPLHF.

This sequence joins TRBV20-1 and TRBJ2-7, with D possibly being TRBD2 (6 bases). Germline lookup yields CDR1 DFQATT and CDR2 SNEGSKA (reference sequence). V lost 4 bases to trimming and J lost 0 bases, with 19 bases between them. The CDR3 is made up of 16 amino acids. This CDR3 reads CSAKLPWGGASYEQYF. CDR3 nucleotide sequence: TGCAGTGCTAAACTCCCCTGGGGCGGGGCCTCCTACGAGCAGTACTTC.

This clonotype has only a few counts. J is TRBJ2-7 and V is TRBV30; D uncertain. V lost 4 bases and J 0 bases, leaving 10 bases between the germline ends. The CDR3 extends over 13 amino acids. Per germline, CDR1 GTSNPN and CDR2 SVGIG (reference sequence). For the CDR3, the DNA is TGTGCCTGGACCGAGAAGAACTCCTACGAGCAGTACTTC. It yields the protein CAWTEKNSYEQYF.

Only one count was recorded for this clonotype. The DNA for the CDR3 is TGTGCCAGCAGTGGGACAGGGAACTCTGGAAACACCATATATTTT. It yields the protein CASSGTGNSGNTIYF. The J gene is TRBJ1-3, the V gene TRBV2, with 8 bases that match TRBD1. V shed 4 bases, J shed 0 bases, and the junction held 2 bases outside the gene matches. The CDR3 is 15 amino acids. CDR1 and CDR2 (germline): SNHLY, FYNNEI. The full variable domain, completed using reference TRBV2 and TRBJ1-3, is EPEVTQTPSHQVTQMGQEVILRCVPISNHLYFYWYRQILGQKVEFLVSFYNNEISEKSEIFDDQFSVERPDGSNFTLKIRSTKLEDSAMYFCASSGTGNSGNTIYFGEGSWLTVV.

The chain combines TRBV9 with TRBJ1-2, with 8 bases matching TRBD1. V lost 0 bases to trimming and J lost 7 bases; unmatched junction nucleotides: 2. The CDR3 length is 13 residues. From germline, CDR1 is SGDLS and CDR2 YYNGEE. The CDR3, as DNA: TGTGCCAGCAGCGTAGCAGGGGGCTCTGGCTACACCTTC. It translates to CASSVAGGSGYTF. Full variable domain (rest looked up from reference TRBV9 and TRBJ1-2): DSGVTQTPKHLITATGQRVTLRCSPRSGDLSVYWYQQSLDQGLQFLIQYYNGEERAKGNILERFSAQQFPDLHSELNLSSLELGDSALYFCASSVAGGSGYTFGSGTRLTVV.

This clonotype occurred many times. The chain employs TRBV20-1 and TRBJ1-1, with 7 bases aligning to TRBD1. V was clipped by 4 bases and J by 0 bases; unmatched bases: 2. This CDR3 is 13 amino acids long. CDR1 DFQATT and CDR2 SNEGSKA come from the germline V gene (reference sequence). Here the CDR3 DNA reads TGCAGTGCTACGACAGGGTTGAACACTGAAGCTTTCTTT. Its translation is CSATTGLNTEAFF.

This clonotype was picked up many times. The J gene is TRBJ1-6, the V gene TRBV20-1, with 7 bases identical to TRBD1. Germline assignment: CDR1 DFQATT and CDR2 SNEGSKA (reference sequence). V shed 5 bases and J 8 bases; nucleotides not matched to a gene: 9. There are 14 residues in the CDR3. The CDR3 sequence: CSARIQGFDSPLHF. CDR3 DNA sequence: TGCAGTGCTCGGATACAGGGGTTTGATTCACCCCTCCACTTT.

This clonotype turned up a few times. The V call is TRBV27, the J call TRBJ1-1; no clear D. The CDR3 is 11 amino acids. CDR1 and CDR2 (germline): MNHEY, SMNVEV (reference sequence). The V gene lost 7 bases and the J gene lost 4 bases, with 7 bases spanning the gap. In nucleotides, the CDR3 is TGTGCCAGCACAGGCGGCACTGAAGCTTTCTTT. Protein product: CASTGGTEAFF.

The sample holds many counts of this clonotype. The rearrangement uses TRBV6-5 and TRBJ2-5; 7 bases are a match to TRBD1. The germline V gene has CDR1 MNHEY and CDR2 SVGAGI. The CDR3 loop spans 16 amino acids. V shed 7 bases, J shed 3 bases, and the junction held 14 bases outside the gene matches. The DNA for the CDR3 is TGTGCCAGCACTCCTCTCCTGACAGGGTTTGAAGAGACCCAGTACTTC. It yields the protein CASTPLLTGFEETQYF.

Details on this clonotype: Compared with germline, one end of the junction differs, possibly owing to a read error. V usage is TRBV29-1 and J usage is TRBJ2-5; 7 nucleotides match TRBD2. Germline V gene lookup returns CDR1 SQVTM and CDR2 ANQGSEA. The CDR3 covers 12 residues. The CDR3 loop reads CSAGLGEEAQYF. DNA for the CDR3: TGCAGCGCCGGACTAGGAGAAGAGGCCCAGTACTTC. Full variable domain (remainder filled in from reference TRBV29-1 and TRBJ2-5): SAVISQKPSRDICQRGTSLTIQCQVDSQVTMMFWYRQQPGQSLTLIATANQGSEATYESGFVIDKFPISRPNLTFSTLTVSNMSPEDSSIYLCSAGLGEEAQYFGPGTRLLVL.

This clonotype was picked up a small number of times. This chain uses TRBV7-8 with TRBJ2-7; D is undetermined. The V end was cut by 4 bases, the J end by 6 bases, with 7 bases between. Germline CDR1 SGHVS, CDR2 FQNEAQ. This CDR3 has 11 residues. This CDR3 is CASSSGSEQYF. CDR3 nucleotides: TGTGCCAGCAGCTCCGGCAGCGAGCAGTACTTC.

This clonotype came up a few times. CDR3 amino acids: CASSRLASGAYNEQFF. CDR3 DNA sequence: TGTGCCAGCAGTCGATTAGCGTCAGGGGCCTACAATGAGCAGTTCTTC. This chain uses TRBV12-3 or TRBV12-4 with TRBJ2-1; maybe TRBD1 (6 bases). Trimming took 5 bases from V and 2 from J, leaving 16 bases between them. CDR3 size: 16 residues.

This clonotype was seen a few times. This chain uses TRBV11-2 with TRBJ2-7; a possible D gene is TRBD2 (5 bases). Trimming removed 3 bases from V and 0 bases from J, with 12 bases in between. The V gene's germline CDR1 is SGHAT and CDR2 FQNNGV. The CDR3 is 15 residues long. CDR3 bases: TGTGCCAGCAGCTTCAAAGACGGGAACTCCTACGAGCAGTACTTC. This sequence encodes CASSFKDGNSYEQYF.

The J gene is TRBJ2-5, the V gene TRBV5-1; D ambiguous. The germline V gene has CDR1 SGHRS and CDR2 YFSETQ. Trimming shortened V by 4 bases and J by 3 bases, and 4 bases separated the two germline ends. CDR3 length equals 11 residues. The CDR3 coding sequence is TGCGCCAGCAGCATAGAAGAGACCCAGTACTTC. It is translated as CASSIEETQYF.

This clonotype appeared many times. This sequence joins TRBV7-9 and TRBJ1-4; TRBD1 might be the D (6 bases). From germline, CDR1 is SEHNR and CDR2 FQNEAQ (reference sequence). With 5 bases removed from V and 7 bases from J, the gap between germline ends came to 20 bases. This CDR3 is 16 amino acids long. CDR3 loop: CASSPPRDKGGEKLFF. The CDR3 region has the DNA TGTGCCAGCAGCCCACCCCGGGACAAGGGGGGTGAAAAACTGTTTTTT.

The V gene is TRBV20-1, the J gene TRBJ2-5; the match to TRBD1 covers 9 bases. After removal of 8 bases from V and 2 bases from J, the junction contained 12 bases not matched to a gene. Germline V CDR1 and CDR2: DFQATT, SNEGSKA (reference sequence). CDR3 length: 15 amino acids. CDR3 loop: CSPWARTGDQETQYF. The CDR3 DNA reads as TGCAGTCCCTGGGCTAGGACAGGGGATCAAGAGACCCAGTACTTC.

The sample holds a few counts of this clonotype. The chain carries TRBV24-1 and TRBJ2-1, with D possibly being TRBD2 (6 bases). The V end lost 11 bases, the J end lost 5 bases, and 9 bases lay between the germline ends. The CDR3 is 11 residues long. Germline-derived CDR1 and CDR2 are KGHDR and SFDVKD. This CDR3 reads CAIGGDNEQFF. DNA for the CDR3: TGTGCCATCGGAGGGGACAATGAGCAGTTCTTC.

This clonotype occurred a few times. The chain couples TRBV20-1 to TRBJ2-5; 9 bases are a match to TRBD1. Trimming removed 5 bases from V and 5 bases from J; junction bases left unmatched: 12. CDR1 is DFQATT and CDR2 is SNEGSKA in the germline V gene (reference sequence). The CDR3 is 15 amino acids. The CDR3 nucleotides are TGCAGTGCTGCTCCGTTAAACAGGGGGCAGGAGACCCAGTACTTC. Protein: CSAAPLNRGQETQYF.

The sample holds a few counts of this clonotype. V gene TRBV11-2 combines with J gene TRBJ2-7, with D unresolved. Germline lookup yields CDR1 SGHAT and CDR2 FQNNGV. Trimming left V 5 bases short and J 3 bases short, with 8 bases between. CDR3 size: 12 residues. CDR3 coding DNA: TGTGCCAGCAGCCTAAATCGCTACGAGCAGTACTTC. It codes for CASSLNRYEQYF.

This clonotype has a handful of counts. The chain's CDR3 is CSAPTNSYNEQFF. The CDR3 DNA is TGCAGTGCTCCGACGAACTCCTACAATGAGCAGTTCTTC. This chain uses TRBV20-1 with TRBJ2-1; D remains ambiguous. The CDR3 has 13 amino acids. CDR1 is DFQATT and CDR2 is SNEGSKA in the germline V gene (reference sequence). V lost 5 bases, J lost 0 bases, and 8 bases lay in between.

V gene TRBV29-1 combines with J gene TRBJ2-7, with D perhaps TRBD1 (5 bases). Germline V gene data show CDR1 as SQVTM and CDR2 as ANQGSEA. CDR3 size: 11 residues. Trimming removed 7 bases from V and 2 bases from J, with 9 bases in between. The CDR3 bases are TGCAGCGCGACAGTTACCTACGAGCAGTACTTC. This gives the protein CSATVTYEQYF.

The J gene is TRBJ2-5, the V gene TRBV29-1; 8 bases map to TRBD1. The CDR3 has 12 amino acids. The germline CDR1 and CDR2 sequences are SQVTM and ANQGSEA. V gave up 5 bases and J gave up 5 bases; unmatched junction bases: 4. The CDR3 DNA reads TGCAGCGTTACGACAGGGGTGGAGACCCAGTACTTC. Its translation: CSVTTGVETQYF.